This passage covers 17 T cell receptor beta chains from one sample sequenced in a study of blood T cell repertoires in COVID-19. The table came from immunoSEQ multiplex PCR; TCRdb's copy has only in-frame clones and leaves some out. This sample has around 11,000 clones, with nearly 90% found just once. Input material: peripheral blood. The source is a man aged 25-45 years with active or convalescent COVID-19.

The chain joins TRBV19 to TRBJ1-1; perhaps TRBD1 as D (6 bases). The V end lost 6 bases, the J end lost 0 bases, and 14 bases lay between the germline ends. There are 15 residues in the CDR3. Germline CDR1 is LNHDA and CDR2 is SQIVND (reference sequence). The CDR3 region has the DNA TGTGCCAGTAGCGAACGGGACATGTTGAACACTGAAGCTTTCTTT. Translated, it gives CASSERDMLNTEAFF.

J is TRBJ2-7 and V is TRBV24-1; no firm D call. The CDR3 totals 14 residues. Between the trimmed V and J ends, which lost 1 base and 0 bases, there was a span of 6 bases. Germline V gives CDR1 KGHDR, CDR2 SFDVKD. CDR3 nucleotides: TGTGCCACCAGTGATTTCTATCCCTCCTACGAGCAGTACGTC. It translates to CATSDFYPSYEQYV.

The chain joins TRBV10-2 to TRBJ2-7; 8 nucleotides line up with TRBD2. The V gene end was trimmed by 8 bases and the J gene end by 2 bases; junction bases not matched to a gene: 14. The CDR3 contains 16 residues. The germline gives CDR1 WSHSY, CDR2 SAAADI. CDR3 protein: CASGPISISGAYEQYV. The CDR3 nucleotides read TGCGCCAGCGGACCGATATCGATTAGCGGGGCCTACGAGCAGTACGTC.

V is TRBV6-5 and J is TRBJ2-7; 8 bases map to TRBD1. V dropped 5 bases and J dropped 7; count of bases not matched to a gene: 7. The CDR3 runs 13 residues. The V gene's germline CDR1 is MNHEY and CDR2 SVGAGI. The DNA of the CDR3 is TGTGCCAGCAGTCCGGACCGGGACAGGGAGCAGTACGTC. It is translated as CASSPDRDREQYV.

This sequence joins TRBV4-1 and TRBJ2-2, with D possibly being TRBD1 (7 bases). CDR1 and CDR2 (germline): MGHRA, YSYEKL. The V and J ends lost 3 bases and 5 bases respectively, with 16 bases between them. CDR3 length equals 16 residues. The CDR3 DNA sequence: TGCGCCAGCAGCCAGCAGGGGGGCGGAAATACCGGGGAGCTGTTTTTT. It codes for CASSQQGGGNTGELFF.

V gene TRBV9 combines with J gene TRBJ1-2; 8 bases map to TRBD1. The CDR3 consists of 14 residues. The V and J ends lost 2 bases and 7 bases, in that order; junction bases with no gene match: 7. CDR1 SGDLS and CDR2 YYNGEE come from the germline V gene. CDR3 residues: CASSVSQGAGGYTF. The CDR3 DNA is TGTGCCAGCAGCGTGTCCCAGGGGGCTGGTGGCTACACCTTC.

V usage is TRBV12-3 or TRBV12-4 and J usage is TRBJ1-5, with TRBD1 as a possible D gene (6 bases). V was trimmed by 5 bases and J by 13 bases, leaving 15 bases between them. The CDR3 sequence is 12 residues long. CDR3 sequence reads: CASSPQGPPQHF. CDR3 coding DNA: TGTGCCAGCAGTCCACAGGGCCCGCCTCAGCATTTT.

The rearrangement links TRBV19 to TRBJ1-4; perhaps TRBD1 as D (6 bases). Germline CDR1 reads LNHDA; CDR2 reads SQIVND (reference sequence). The V and J ends lost 1 base and 8 bases respectively, with 23 bases between them. This CDR3 has 18 residues. The CDR3 is CASSIAGGLGARGEKLFF. DNA of the CDR3: TGTGCCAGTAGTATAGCGGGGGGGCTCGGGGCCCGAGGGGAAAAACTGTTTTTT. Based on the CDR3 plus reference TRBV19 and TRBJ1-4, the full variable domain is DGGITQSPKYLFRKEGQNVTLSCEQNLNHDAMYWYRQDPGQGLRLIYYSQIVNDFQKGDIAEGYSVSREKKESFPLTVTSAQKNPTAFYLCASSIAGGLGARGEKLFFGSGTQLSVL.

The chain joins TRBV6-5 to TRBJ2-7, with a possible D match to TRBD1 (6 bases). V lost 7 bases and J lost 3, with 19 bases in between. The V gene's germline CDR1 is MNHEY and CDR2 SVGAGI. The CDR3 totals 15 residues. The CDR3, as DNA: TGTGCCAGCACCCCACAGACAGGCAGGGACTACGAGCAGTACTTC. This codes for CASTPQTGRDYEQYF.

V usage is TRBV10-1 and J usage is TRBJ2-3; D call uncertain. The germline gives CDR1 WNHNN, CDR2 SYGVQD (reference sequence). The CDR3 has 12 amino acids. Trimming cost V 4 bases and J 1 base, with 3 bases left between them. CDR3 sequence (DNA): TGCGCCAGCAGTGTAGGCACAGATACGCAGTATTTT. This gives the protein CASSVGTDTQYF.

This clone was counted a single time. The rearrangement joins TRBV4-1 to TRBJ2-5, with 8 bases lining up with TRBD1. The CDR3 contains 15 residues. V lost 2 bases to trimming and J lost 3 bases; unmatched junction nucleotides: 5. Germline CDR1 and CDR2: MGHRA and YSYEKL. CDR3 in amino acids: CASSQLTGGKETQYF. In nucleotides, the CDR3 is TGCGCCAGCAGCCAACTTACAGGGGGAAAAGAGACCCAGTACTTC.

The rearrangement joins TRBV7-9 to TRBJ2-1; 9 bases map to TRBD1. Germline trimming cut 5 bases from V and 0 bases from J; bases unmatched to any gene: 14. Germline V gene lookup returns CDR1 SEHNR and CDR2 FQNEAQ (reference sequence). The length of the CDR3 is 19 residues. This CDR3 is CASSTMGTGGGLSYNEQFF. CDR3 coding DNA: TGTGCCAGCAGCACGATGGGAACAGGGGGCGGCCTCTCCTACAATGAGCAGTTCTTC. Full variable domain (outside the CDR3, taken from reference TRBV7-9 and TRBJ2-1): DTGVSQNPRHKITKRGQNVTFRCDPISEHNRLYWYRQTLGQGPEFLTYFQNEAQLEKSRLLSDRFSAERPKGSFSTLEIQRTEQGDSAMYLCASSTMGTGGGLSYNEQFFGPGTRLTVL.

This sequence joins TRBV27 and TRBJ2-2, with D tentatively TRBD2 (5 bases). Trimming left V 8 bases short and J 6 bases short, with 10 bases between. Per the germline V gene, CDR1 is MNHEY and CDR2 is SMNVEV (reference sequence). The CDR3 spans 12 residues. The CDR3 here is CASGGGPGELFF. The CDR3 bases are TGTGCCAGCGGAGGTGGGCCCGGGGAGCTGTTTTTT.

This clone came up a few times. This sequence joins TRBV7-2 and TRBJ1-1; 8 nucleotides line up with TRBD1. J gave up 4 bases and V 4 bases, and 8 bases lay outside the gene matches. CDR1 is SGHTA and CDR2 is FQGNSA in the germline V gene. There are 15 residues in the CDR3. The CDR3 region has the DNA TGTGCCAGCAGCTCGATAGGACAGGGAGGCACTGAAGCTTTCTTT. Residues: CASSSIGQGGTEAFF.

V gene TRBV5-4 combines with J gene TRBJ1-4; maybe TRBD1 (5 bases). Trimming shortened V by 3 bases and J by 7 bases, and 28 bases separated the two germline ends. Germline CDR1 SGHNT, CDR2 YYREEE (reference sequence). This CDR3 has 19 residues. CDR3 in amino acids: CASSSDPTDKGGSSEKLFF. The CDR3 DNA sequence: TGTGCCAGCAGCTCGGACCCGACAGACAAAGGCGGGAGTAGTGAAAAACTGTTTTTT.

This chain uses TRBV27 with TRBJ1-5, with D possibly matching TRBD1 (6 bases). Germline CDR1 and CDR2: MNHEY and SMNVEV (reference sequence). The V end was cut by 6 bases, the J end by 0 bases, with 12 bases between. The length of the CDR3 is 15 residues. Here the CDR3 reads CASSLGGGSNQPQHF. The CDR3 nucleotides read TGTGCCAGCAGCCTAGGGGGGGGTAGCAATCAGCCCCAGCATTTT.

The CDR3 sequence: CASSLGVGGAQETQYF. The CDR3, as DNA: TGCGCCAGCAGCTTGGGGGTCGGCGGGGCACAAGAGACCCAGTACTTC. V and J are TRBV5-1 and TRBJ2-5, with D perhaps matching TRBD2 (6 bases). V was pared by 0 bases and J by 2 bases, with 14 bases between. Germline CDR1 is SGHRS and CDR2 is YFSETQ. This CDR3 comprises 16 residues.